Included here is one T cell receptor (beta chain) sequence, with context. Its specificity is unknown. The source of the sample is a study of identifying expanded T cells in peripheral blood. The data were produced by immunoSEQ multiplex PCR, yet TCRdb's version contains in-frame clones alone and is incomplete. Among over 65,000 clones listed, around 90% were seen once. Per the germline V gene, CDR1 is SGHRS and CDR2 is YFSETQ. The CDR3 length is 14 residues. V gave up 5 bases and J gave up 1 base; unmatched junction bases: 6. Study results and caveats: Over around two and four weeks, about 15 and 18 clones changed, versus approximately 1.2 between replicates. Approximately two-week clone count variance significantly increased as total template count grew.

The sequenced sample was blood. The origin of this receptor is a person aged 18 to 70 in good health. The V gene is TRBV5-1, the J gene TRBJ2-7; 7 nucleotides agree with TRBD1. The CDR3 reads CASRDGTASYEQYF. The CDR3 region has the DNA TGCGCCAGCAGAGACGGGACAGCATCCTACGAGCAGTACTTC.